Listed below are T cell receptor beta chains from one sample, sequenced in a study of blood T cell repertoires in COVID-19. TCRdb's table, derived via immunoSEQ multiplex PCR, lists solely in-frame clones and lacks some. The sample has 200,000 to 250,000 clones, approximately 81% seen once; the top ten hold around a sixth. Sequencing was done on a sample of PBMCs or T cells enriched from blood (not recorded which). The source is a man aged 40-49 years who had recovered from COVID-19. CDR3s include the opening cysteine and the closing phenylalanine or tryptophan. The order of the fields is J gene, clone size, V gene, D gene, CDR3 protein, CDR3 DNA. The D gene is left open where the match is weak. Size values are once, few and many counts, or a class for expanded clones, and some rows have none.

>TRBJ1-6|once|TRBV18|TRBD1
CASSPPDRGGNSPLHF
TGTGCCAGCTCACCTCCTGACAGGGGTGGGAATTCACCCCTCCACTTT
>TRBJ1-6|-|TRBV2|-
CASSEQGYIMVSPLHF
TGTGCCAGCAGTGAGCAGGGTTATATAATGGTTTCACCCCTCCACTTT
>TRBJ2-5|-|TRBV29-1|TRBD1
CSAEGQGGKTQYF
TGCAGCGCCGAGGGACAGGGGGGAAAGACCCAGTACTTC
>TRBJ2-2|-|TRBV7-6|TRBD2
CASSLAYGGTGELFF
TGTGCCAGCAGCTTAGCTTACGGGGGGACCGGGGAGCTGTTTTTT
>TRBJ2-3|-|TRBV24-1|-
CATSDLRYGLTQYF
TGTGCCACCAGTGATTTGAGATACGGACTTACGCAGTATTTT
>TRBJ2-5|-|TRBV13|TRBD1
CASSLRGQGIETQYF
TGTGCCAGCAGCCTCCGGGGACAGGGAATAGAGACCCAGTACTTC
>TRBJ1-2|once|TRBV7-2|TRBD1
CASSLPGQGTGYTF
TGTGCCAGCAGCCTGCCGGGACAGGGCACTGGCTACACCTTC
>TRBJ1-2|-|TRBV3-1/TRBV3-2|-
CASSPSQGRAGYTF
TGTGCCAGCAGCCCCAGCCAGGGCAGGGCTGGCTACACCTTC
>TRBJ2-2|many|TRBV6-2/TRBV6-3|-
CASSSRDTGELFF
TGTGCCAGCAGTTCCAGGGACACCGGGGAGCTGTTTTTT
>TRBJ1-6|-|TRBV21-1|-
CASSRETGGIHSPLHF
TGTGCCAGCAGCAGAGAGACAGGGGGCATTCATTCACCCCTCCACTTT
>TRBJ2-3|-|TRBV27|TRBD1
CASSGTRDRGSDTQYF
TGTGCCAGCAGTGGAACCCGGGACAGGGGATCAGATACGCAGTATTTT
>TRBJ1-4|-|TRBV3-1/TRBV3-2|TRBD1
CASSRQGGNEKLFF
TGTGCCAGCAGCCGACAGGGGGGTAATGAAAAACTGTTTTTT
>TRBJ1-1|-|TRBV21-1|-
CASTPKNVDMDTEAFF
TGTGCCAGCACTCCAAAAAACGTGGACATGGACACTGAAGCTTTCTTT
>TRBJ2-1|-|TRBV6-5|TRBD2
CASSSRIKGLASEQFF
TGTGCCAGCAGTTCCCGAATAAAGGGACTAGCGAGTGAGCAGTTCTTC
>TRBJ1-1|-|TRBV7-3|TRBD1
CASRHRGNTEAFF
TGTGCCAGCAGACACAGGGGGAACACTGAAGCTTTCTTT
>TRBJ2-7|-|TRBV18|-
CASSPGLARKNEQYF
TGTGCCAGCTCACCGGGTCTAGCGCGTAAGAACGAGCAGTACTTC
>TRBJ1-1|-|TRBV2|-
CASSEQRIGAFF
TGTGCCAGCAGTGAACAGCGAATTGGAGCTTTCTTT
>TRBJ2-7|-|TRBV4-1|-
CASSQVGDTSYEQYF
TGCGCCAGCAGCCAAGTAGGGGACACCTCCTACGAGCAGTACTTC
>TRBJ2-2|-|TRBV9|-
CASRRPGANTGELFF
TGTGCCAGCCGACGTCCAGGCGCGAACACCGGGGAGCTGTTTTTT
>TRBJ2-7|few|TRBV7-9|TRBD2
CASSFSGGRYEQYF
TGTGCCAGCAGCTTCAGTGGCGGGAGATACGAGCAGTACTTC
>TRBJ1-1|-|TRBV19|TRBD1
CASSYDRDTEAFF
TGTGCCAGTAGTTACGACAGGGACACTGAAGCTTTCTTT
>TRBJ1-1|-|TRBV10-1|-
CASRTKIGVWAAFF
TGCGCCAGCAGAACTAAAATAGGGGTATGGGCGGCTTTCTTT
>TRBJ1-1|-|TRBV13|-
CASSSLDSNTEAFF
TGTGCCAGCAGCTCTTTGGACAGCAACACTGAAGCTTTCTTT
>TRBJ2-7|once|TRBV24-1|-
CATSDSRQVGYEQYF
TGTGCCACCAGTGATTCCCGACAGGTGGGTTACGAGCAGTACTTC
>TRBJ2-7|-|TRBV19|TRBD1
CASSRSGTGDEQYF
TGTGCCAGTAGTAGGTCCGGGACAGGGGACGAGCAGTACTTC
>TRBJ2-7|-|TRBV6-7|-
CASSYWGRATYEQYF
TGTGCCAGCAGTTACTGGGGCAGGGCTACCTACGAGCAGTACTTC
>TRBJ2-7|-|TRBV11-2|-
CASRLNRGPFSYEQYF
TGTGCCAGCAGATTAAATCGGGGTCCGTTCTCCTACGAGCAGTACTTC